This TCR beta chain was sequenced in a study of OX40 agonist ivuxolimab in advanced cancers. Study information: Enrollees could have had prior anti-PD-1, anti-PD-L1 or anti-CTLA-4 therapy, which 40% had received.

About this clone: Its antigen is currently unknown.

No patient had autoimmune disease or received systemic immunosuppression. Blood samples were obtained at baseline, cycle 4 day 1, and cycle 7 day 1. Germline-derived CDR1 and CDR2 are SGHVS and FQNEAQ. CDR3 size: 15 residues. The ends lost 5 bases at V and 1 base at J; junction bases unmatched: 6. Study observations and caveats: No determination was made of the antigen specificity of the expanded peripheral T cells.

Repertoires were generated with immunoSEQ multiplex PCR, while TCRdb's copy carries only in-frame clones and drops some. The sample includes about 68,000 clones, about 85% seen only once; the top ten take roughly 0.7%. The sequences come from CD4+ or CD8+ T cells sorted from blood, collected in a trial of the OX40 agonist ivuxolimab. The chain has TRBV7-8 and TRBJ2-3; 7 nucleotides align to TRBD1. The origin of this receptor is an adult with an advanced solid tumor such as melanoma, head and neck, liver or kidney cancer. CDR3 loop: CASSNRQGRTDTQYF. The CDR3 DNA is TGTGCCAGCAGCAACCGACAGGGTCGCACAGATACGCAGTATTTT.